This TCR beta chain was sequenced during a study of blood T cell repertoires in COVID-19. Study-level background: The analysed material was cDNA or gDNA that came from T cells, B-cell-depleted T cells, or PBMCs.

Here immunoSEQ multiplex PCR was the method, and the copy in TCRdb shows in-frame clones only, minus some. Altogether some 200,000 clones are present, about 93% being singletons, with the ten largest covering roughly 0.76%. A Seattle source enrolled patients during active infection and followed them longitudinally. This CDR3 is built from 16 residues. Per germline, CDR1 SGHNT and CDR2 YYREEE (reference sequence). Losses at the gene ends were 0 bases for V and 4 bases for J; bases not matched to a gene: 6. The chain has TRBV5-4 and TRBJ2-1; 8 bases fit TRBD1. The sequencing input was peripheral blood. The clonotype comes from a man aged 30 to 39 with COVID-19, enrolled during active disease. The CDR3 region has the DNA TGTGCCAGCAGCTTGGGGACAGGGTCTCGATACAATGAGCAGTTCTTC. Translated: CASSLGTGSRYNEQFF.